What follows describes a single T cell receptor beta chain. This sample is part of a study of siplizumab effects on memory and regulatory T cells. The CDR3 runs 17 residues. Per germline, CDR1 SGHDT and CDR2 YYEEEE. V lost 3 bases to trimming and J lost 8 bases; unmatched junction nucleotides: 12. Sequencing was performed with immunoSEQ multiplex PCR; in TCRdb, only in-frame clones are kept and a portion is missing. The sample yields 50,000 or so clones, roughly nine tenths seen once. The TCR sequence derives from a human donor in good health. Source material: naive CD8+ T cells sorted from blood. This chain uses TRBV5-6 with TRBJ2-1; TRBD2 matches at 12 bases. The CDR3 here is CASSSVLAGGRVDEQFF. As DNA, the CDR3 is TGTGCCAGCAGCTCAGTACTAGCGGGGGGCCGAGTGGATGAGCAGTTCTTC.